This T cell receptor beta chain comes out of a study of blood T cells in healthy people across ages. The study, taken as a whole, reports: The lack of PBMC sorting stopped any conclusive naive versus antigen-experienced comparison.

The CDR3 sequence is 14 residues long. Germline V lookup: CDR1 MNHEY, CDR2 SMNVEV (reference sequence). Trimming cost V 5 bases and J 11 bases; bases outside gene matches: 9. With respect to this clonotype: Its specificity is not known.

Through a sample-barcoded 5' primer and a J-beta primer mix, a second PCR was run for roughly 7 to 12 cycles. Every cDNA was tagged by a template-switch adaptor with 12 random nucleotides. One entry per CDR3 protein results from TCRdb running MiXCR on the 5' RACE reads. The sample holds approximately 700,000 distinct CDR3 sequences, about 30% seen once. The sequence derives from a woman of 80 years or more in good health. The sequencing input was blood. This chain connects TRBV27 to TRBJ1-6; 7 bases are shared with TRBD1. In nucleotides, the CDR3 is TGTGCCAGCAGTCTAGAGACAGGGCTTGCACCCCTCCACTTT. Its translation is CASSLETGLAPLHF.